These 6 T cell receptor beta chains came from one sample sequenced in a study of beta chain features in type 1 diabetes. Notes on the study in general: Type 1 diabetes patients had TCRB CDR3s that were shorter (moderately but significantly so) in all four CD4+ subsets.

For these TCRs, the target antigens are not known. Since all of the isolated RNA was reverse transcribed, expressed TCRB transcripts were what got sequenced. Data came from immunoSEQ multiplex PCR; TCRdb stores just in-frame clones and leaves some out. The sample holds 250,000 or so clones, approximately 15% seen once. Material: naive CD4+ T cells from blood. Receptors were obtained from a man between 25 and 39 years old with type 1 diabetes.

This clone has just a few counts. CDR3 DNA: TGTGCCAGCAGTGAAGGGAGCCAAGAGACCCAGTACTTC. This sequence encodes CASSEGSQETQYF. The chain links TRBV25-1 to TRBJ2-5; D perhaps matches TRBD2 (5 bases). With 2 bases removed from V and 1 base from J, the gap between germline ends came to 5 bases. The CDR3 extends over 13 amino acids. Per the germline V gene, CDR1 is MGHDK and CDR2 is SYGVNS. Full variable domain (rest looked up from reference TRBV25-1 and TRBJ2-5): EADIYQTPRYLVIGTGKKITLECSQTMGHDKMYWYQQDPGMELHLIHYSYGVNSTEKGDLSSESTVSRIRTEHFPLTLESARPSHTSQYLCASSEGSQETQYFGPGTRLLVL.

The table lists this clone with a few counts. The chain couples TRBV5-6 to TRBJ2-7, with 8 bases identical to TRBD1. CDR3 size: 14 residues. Germline assignment: CDR1 SGHDT and CDR2 YYEEEE. V gave up 3 bases and J gave up 0 bases; unmatched junction bases: 2. As DNA, the CDR3 is TGTGCCAGCAGCTCAACAGGGGGCTCCTACGAGCAGTACTTC. It specifies CASSSTGGSYEQYF.

This clone occurred a few times. This CDR3 reads CAWGTTSYNEQFF. CDR3 DNA sequence: TGTGCCTGGGGGACTACTTCCTACAATGAGCAGTTCTTC. The gene calls are TRBV30 and TRBJ2-1; 7 bases map to TRBD2. The junction had 2 bases not matched to a gene; V was cut back by 5 bases and J by 1 base. The CDR3 length is 13 residues. The germline V gene encodes CDR1 GTSNPN and CDR2 SVGIG (reference sequence).

A few counts support this clone. The chain is built from TRBV5-1 and TRBJ1-1; maybe TRBD1 (5 bases). Per germline, CDR1 SGHRS and CDR2 YFSETQ. V shed 4 bases and J shed 3 bases, with 13 bases lying between them. This CDR3 contains 14 residues. CDR3 loop: CASSLGGEDTEAFF. The CDR3 DNA reads as TGCGCCAGCAGCCTGGGGGGGGAGGACACTGAAGCTTTCTTT.

This chain joins TRBV7-2 and TRBJ2-7, with D possibly TRBD1 on 6 matching bases. V lost 4 bases and J 3 bases, leaving 7 bases between the germline ends. There are 12 residues in the CDR3. Germline V gene data show CDR1 as SGHTA and CDR2 as FQGNSA. This chain's CDR3 is CASSSTGYEQYF. The DNA for the CDR3 is TGTGCCAGCAGCTCGACAGGCTACGAGCAGTACTTC.

The rearrangement links TRBV5-1 to TRBJ1-1, with 9 bases that match TRBD1. Germline V lookup: CDR1 SGHRS, CDR2 YFSETQ. V lost 2 bases and J lost 4; bases outside the gene matches: 6. This CDR3 region has 15 residues. CDR3 sequence (DNA): TGCGCCAGCAGCTTACACCGGGACAGGGCCACTGAAGCTTTCTTT. This gives the protein CASSLHRDRATEAFF.